This TCR beta chain was sequenced for a study of T cell repertoires in ileal Crohn's disease (dated by TCRdb to between 2018 and 2020). As for the study more broadly: The median duration of disease was approximately eight years, and at the time of surgery about 35% of patients were active smokers. Every patient underwent surgery because of a complication, which was stricturing disease in around 61% and penetrating disease in around 39%. Roughly half of the patients were given postoperative therapy, with around eleven receiving thiopurines and about 19 receiving anti-TNF agents. A prospective multicentre cohort supplied the roughly 57 Crohn's disease patients whose TCR repertoires were analysed. The study was conducted in parallel with a multicentre cohort that was designed to identify predictors of early endoscopic recurrence following ileocolonic resection. A Rutgeerts score higher than i0 was the definition used for endoscopic postoperative recurrence. The study sequenced 150 to 200 mucosal samples from 57 patients, taken at several locations on the surgical specimen and at postoperative endoscopy. General study outcomes and caveats: Only a subgroup of patients, of unstated size, had mucosal CD4 and CD8 T cells sorted and sequenced. Sorted CD8 T cells carried more high-frequency clones than CD4 T cells, suggesting mucosal expansions were mainly CD8. Patients who were active smokers at surgery had a significantly higher proportion of clonal expansions than non-smokers (around 24% vs 18%, p=0.02). Endoscopic recurrence was found to be associated with higher high-frequency clone percentages at surgery, and recurrence was observed in all patients with clonality above 26.8% (18/57).

CDR1 and CDR2 are drawn from the germline V gene (reference sequence): LNHDA, SQIVND. The CDR3 spans 14 residues, from the cysteine through the phenylalanine. Only the CDR3 DNA stays, 42 bases, in frame from base 1. Trimming at the junction amounts to 6 bases on V and 0 bases on J, and the germline ends lie 11 bases apart. With regard to this clone: The antigen it recognizes is unknown. Base quality data are lacking; no much larger clone is found one base away.

Eligible patients were adults with ileal or ileocolonic Crohn's disease who had an indication for ileocolonic resection. Whole ileal mucosal biopsies were kept frozen at -80 degrees C prior to DNA extraction. Genomic DNA was isolated from frozen whole biopsies using a TRizol-based method, and the DNA was quantified with a NanoDrop 2000 spectrophotometer. For commercial TCRB immunosequencing, about 500 nanograms of biopsy DNA were submitted for each sample. Adaptive Biotechnology amplified CDR3 regions from genomic DNA with a two-step multiplex PCR that controlled for amplification bias. Primers for every V and J gene segment were used in the first PCR, and barcodes and Illumina adapters were added in the second PCR. An Illumina instrument was used to sequence the CDR3 libraries. On the authors' methods: Analysis combined the vendor-provided pipelines with custom analysis of raw data in R/Bioconductor under R version 3.3.0. Clonality, ranging from 0 to 1, was calculated as the inverse of the normalised Shannon entropy of all productive clones. The repertoire share taken up by the top 100 clones defined high-frequency clones, and only clones that passed a 95% confidence test were kept. Repertoire diversity was measured with the Simpson index, and overlap between samples was measured with the Morisita-Horn index. Here the immuneACCESS table is served through TCRdb, limited to in-frame sequences with V and J called. Missing clones are a known gap in these copies; in checked studies unresolved V genes cover under half, and the rest lacks a known reason. That table is the source of V, J and clone size, and D and trimming were worked out from the DNA. The sample table contains about 8,400 clones; only one count was recorded for more than 70% of them. More than 10% of the sample rests with the top ten.

The sample consisted of ileal tissue. The V and J segments used are TRBV19 and TRBJ2-5; a weak D assignment points to TRBD1 (5 bases agree). This TCR was recovered from an adult with Crohn's disease. In nucleotide form, the sequence is TGTGCCAGTAGCAGGGTGGGGAACCAAGAGACCCAGTACTTC. This translates into CASSRVGNQETQYF.